This note documents a single T cell receptor (beta chain) sequence. This sample was included in a study of blood T cell repertoires in COVID-19. Study overall: PBMCs, B-cell-depleted T cells, or T cells were the source of the cDNA or gDNA that made up the material.

In the authors' methods: It was from reference gene primer amplification that nucleated cell counts were estimated. Sequencing was performed with immunoSEQ multiplex PCR; in TCRdb, only in-frame clones are kept and a portion is missing. The DNA gave D and trimming, while V, J and clone size come from that table. Of over 250,000 clones detected, roughly 80% appear once; the ten largest clones hold more than 8%. Germline V gene sequence: CDR1 SGHVS, CDR2 FQNEAQ. The CDR3 runs 18 residues. V lost 1 base and J lost 0; bases outside the gene matches: 7. This clonotype originated in a woman in her forties or fifties who had recovered from COVID-19. Source material: peripheral blood. V and J are TRBV7-8 and TRBJ1-5, with 9 nucleotides matching TRBD1. The CDR3 here is CASSLEGTGTDSNQPQHF. DNA of the CDR3: TGTGCCAGCAGCTTAGAAGGGACAGGGACTGATAGCAATCAGCCCCAGCATTTT.